The rows below give T cell receptor beta chains drawn from one sample of a study of regulatory T cells in long-lasting Graves disease. TCRdb itself ran the multiplex PCR reads through MiXCR, one entry per CDR3 protein. The sample holds about 290,000 distinct CDR3 sequences, 22% seen once. The starting material was peripheral blood mononuclear cells (PBMCs), obtained when the disease was refractory, from a patient treated with antithyroid drugs. Source of these receptors: a female donor with Graves disease. Each CDR3 is given with its conserved first and last residue. D genes are given only for firm matches. Where a row states a size, it is once, few, many or the class of an expanded clone; other rows omit it.

d_gene	v_gene	abundance	j_gene	CDR3nt	CDR3aa
TRBD2	TRBV5-5	many	TRBJ2-5	TGTGCCACCAGGACTAGCGGGATCGGTGAGACCCAGTACTTC	CATRTSGIGETQYF
.	TRBV2	many	TRBJ1-2	TGTGCCAGCAGTAACTCTTTATCCCTCTATGGCTACACCTTC	CASSNSLSLYGYTF
TRBD2	TRBV20-1	many	TRBJ2-7	TGCAGTGCCTTCCCCGGGACTACTGATGGCGAGCAGTACTTC	CSAFPGTTDGEQYF
TRBD1	TRBV28	few	TRBJ1-5	TGTGCCAGCAGTTTATGGCGCTTGGGGCAGGGGGACCCTAATAGCAATCAGCCCCAGCATTTT	CASSLWRLGQGDPNSNQPQHF
TRBD1	TRBV2	few	TRBJ1-4	TGTGCCAGCATCTACACCGGGACAGGGAATGAAAAACTGTTTTTT	CASIYTGTGNEKLFF
.	TRBV7-9	.	TRBJ2-7	TGTGCCAGCAGCCCCTTGCAAGGTGGAGGAGGGGAGCAGTACTTC	CASSPLQGGGGEQYF
.	TRBV2	many	TRBJ1-4	TGTGCCAGCACCCTAGAAACAACTAATGAAAAACTGTTTTTT	CASTLETTNEKLFF
.	TRBV6-2/TRBV6-3	many	TRBJ1-5	TGTGCCAGCAGTTACTCTGGTGGGAATCAGCCCCAGCATTTT	CASSYSGGNQPQHF
.	TRBV7-9	.	TRBJ2-7	TGTGCCAGCAGCTTGGTTGGGTCCGACGAGCAGTACTTC	CASSLVGSDEQYF
TRBD2	TRBV7-2	few	TRBJ2-1	TGTGCCAGCAGCCGTACTAGCGGGGGCTCCTACAATGAGCAGTTCTTC	CASSRTSGGSYNEQFF
TRBD2	TRBV20-1	.	TRBJ2-7	TGCAGTGCTGGTACTAGCGGAGCAACTTACGAGCAGTACTTC	CSAGTSGATYEQYF
TRBD2	TRBV6-9	many	TRBJ2-7	TGTGCCAGCAGTTACAAGCCGACCCTAGCGGGAGATAAGGACGAGCAGTACTTC	CASSYKPTLAGDKDEQYF
.	TRBV14	.	TRBJ2-2	TGTGCCAGCAGCCAAGACCCCCTTACCGGGGAGCTGTTTTTT	CASSQDPLTGELFF
TRBD2	TRBV20-1	many	TRBJ2-7	TGCAGTGCCACCTCGGGACTAGCGGGAGGCGAGCAGTACTTC	CSATSGLAGGEQYF
.	TRBV12-3/TRBV12-4	many	TRBJ2-2	TGTGCCAGCAGAGAGTCCGGGTGGACCGGGGAGCTGTTTTTT	CASRESGWTGELFF
.	TRBV6-2/TRBV6-3	.	TRBJ1-6	TGTGCCAGCAGTGAAAGTCGGCAGCTACTAAAAAATTCACCCCTCCACTTT	CASSESRQLLKNSPLHF
TRBD1	TRBV7-2	.	TRBJ1-5	TGTGCCAGCAGCGATAGGGACAGGGGTACCAATCAGCCCCAGCATTTT	CASSDRDRGTNQPQHF
.	TRBV27	many	TRBJ2-7	TGTGCCAGCAGTGGAAGGGGCGCCGAGCAGTACTTC	CASSGRGAEQYF
.	TRBV6-2/TRBV6-3	many	TRBJ2-7	TGTGCCAGCAGTTACGAAGTTCCCCACGAGCAGTACTTC	CASSYEVPHEQYF
TRBD2	TRBV6-1	.	TRBJ2-2	TGTGCCAGCAGTCAACGTCTAGCGGGAGGAGTCGTCACCGGGGAGCTGTTTTTT	CASSQRLAGGVVTGELFF
.	TRBV3-1	many	TRBJ2-5	TGTGCCAGCAGCCAAGGCCAGGGAAGAGAGACCCAGTACTTC	CASSQGQGRETQYF
TRBD2	TRBV2	few	TRBJ2-3	TGTGCCAGCAGAACCCGGCGCGGGAGGGCCGTCGTCACAGATACGCAGTATTTT	CASRTRRGRAVVTDTQYF
.	TRBV6-1	.	TRBJ1-4	TGTGCCAACAGCGGACAGCTTCTTAATGAAAAACTGTTTTTT	CANSGQLLNEKLFF
.	TRBV12-3/TRBV12-4	many	TRBJ2-7	TGTGCCAGCAGTCTAAAATACGAGCAGTACTTC	CASSLKYEQYF
.	TRBV7-9	.	TRBJ1-2	TGTGCCAGCAGCTCCCCTGAACTAGTGGTTTCCGCAAGTCTGGGCTACACCTTC	CASSSPELVVSASLGYTF
.	TRBV12-3/TRBV12-4	many	TRBJ1-1	TGTGCCAGCAGTTTTGGGCCTGAAGCTTTCTTT	CASSFGPEAFF
.	TRBV28	.	TRBJ2-7	TGTGCCAGCAGTTTCCCAGGGAATTACTACGAGCAGTACTTC	CASSFPGNYYEQYF
TRBD1	TRBV2	many	TRBJ1-2	TGTGCCAGCAGTGAAGATGGGACAGCCAGATATGGCTACACCTTC	CASSEDGTARYGYTF
.	TRBV20-1	.	TRBJ2-3	TGCAGCACCATAGGAAGCGGCACAGATACGCAGTATTTT	CSTIGSGTDTQYF
TRBD1	TRBV2	many	TRBJ2-7	TGTGCCAGCAGTGAGTGGGACAGGGGCGAGCAGTACTTC	CASSEWDRGEQYF
.	TRBV20-1	.	TRBJ1-5	TGCAGTGCTAGGTTCTTCCCCGATCAGCCCCAGCATTTT	CSARFFPDQPQHF
.	TRBV24-1	many	TRBJ2-1	TGTGCCACCAGTGAAACCGACTTCCCTAGCTACAATGAGCAGTTCTTC	CATSETDFPSYNEQFF